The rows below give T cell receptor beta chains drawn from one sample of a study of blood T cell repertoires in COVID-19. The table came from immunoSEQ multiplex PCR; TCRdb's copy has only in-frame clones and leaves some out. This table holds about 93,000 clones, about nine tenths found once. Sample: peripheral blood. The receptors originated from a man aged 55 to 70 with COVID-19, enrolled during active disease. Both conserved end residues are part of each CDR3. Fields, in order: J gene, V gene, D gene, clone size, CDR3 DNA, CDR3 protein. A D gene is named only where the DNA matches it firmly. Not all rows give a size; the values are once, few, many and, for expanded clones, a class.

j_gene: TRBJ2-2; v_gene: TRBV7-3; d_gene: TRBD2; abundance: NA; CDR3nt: TGTGCCAGCAGCCGAGCGGGAGGGGCAGCCGGGGAGCTGTTTTTT; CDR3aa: CASSRAGGAAGELFF
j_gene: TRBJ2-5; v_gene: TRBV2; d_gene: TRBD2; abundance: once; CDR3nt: TGTGCCGGGGGGGACCAATCTAGCGGGAGGGAGACCCAGTACTTC; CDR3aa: CAGGDQSSGRETQYF
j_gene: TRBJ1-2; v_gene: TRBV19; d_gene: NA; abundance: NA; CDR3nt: TGTGCCAGTTGCAAAGACAGCCGAGGAGGCTACACCTTC; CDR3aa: CASCKDSRGGYTF
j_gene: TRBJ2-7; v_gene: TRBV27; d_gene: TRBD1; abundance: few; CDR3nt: TGTGCCACGCGCCGACAGGGAACAAGCTCCTACGAGCAGTACTTC; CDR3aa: CATRRQGTSSYEQYF
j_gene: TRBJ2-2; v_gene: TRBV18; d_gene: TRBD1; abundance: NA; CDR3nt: TGTGCCAGCTCCCTGACAGGGGAGGTCGGGGAGCTGTTTTTT; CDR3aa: CASSLTGEVGELFF
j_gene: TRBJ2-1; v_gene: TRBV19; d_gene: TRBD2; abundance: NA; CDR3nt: TGTGCCAGTAGACCACTAGCGGGGCGCAACAATGAGCAGTTCTTC; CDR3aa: CASRPLAGRNNEQFF
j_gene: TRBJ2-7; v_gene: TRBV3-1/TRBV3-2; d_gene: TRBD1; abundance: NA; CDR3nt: TGTGCCAGCAGCCCTTGGACAGGCCACTACGAGCAGTACTTC; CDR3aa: CASSPWTGHYEQYF
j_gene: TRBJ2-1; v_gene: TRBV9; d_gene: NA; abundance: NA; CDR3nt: TGTGCCAGCAGCCGTAGACGACAGGTCTTCTACAATGAGCAGTTCTTC; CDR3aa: CASSRRRQVFYNEQFF
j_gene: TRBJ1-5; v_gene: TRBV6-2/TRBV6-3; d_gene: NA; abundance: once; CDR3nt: TGTGCCAGCAGTTACCCTGACAGATATAGCAATCAGCCCCAGCATTTT; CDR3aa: CASSYPDRYSNQPQHF
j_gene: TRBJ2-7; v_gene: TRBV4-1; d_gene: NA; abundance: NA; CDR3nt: TGCGCCAGCAGCCTCGGGGTATCCTACGAGCAGTACTTC; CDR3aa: CASSLGVSYEQYF
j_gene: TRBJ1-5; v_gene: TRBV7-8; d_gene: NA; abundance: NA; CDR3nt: TGTGCCAGCAGCCGAAAAGATAAGCGGACGGTAGGTTGGAATCAGCCCCAGCATTTT; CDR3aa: CASSRKDKRTVGWNQPQHF
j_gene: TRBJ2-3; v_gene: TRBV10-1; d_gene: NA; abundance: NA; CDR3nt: TGCGCCAGCAGTGAGGGGGGACAAGATACGCAGTATTTT; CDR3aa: CASSEGGQDTQYF
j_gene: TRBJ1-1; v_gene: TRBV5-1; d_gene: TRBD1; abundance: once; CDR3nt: TGCGCCAGCAGCAACCGGGACAGGGGGAACACTGAAGCTTTCTTT; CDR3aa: CASSNRDRGNTEAFF
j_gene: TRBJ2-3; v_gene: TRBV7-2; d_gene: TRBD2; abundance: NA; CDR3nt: TGTGCCAGCAGTCCCAGGACTAGCTCGGCCCCCACAGATACGCAGTATTTT; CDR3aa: CASSPRTSSAPTDTQYF
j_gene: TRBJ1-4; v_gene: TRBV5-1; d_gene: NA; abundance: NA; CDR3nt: TGCGCCAGCAGCTTCTCTAGACTCGGGACAACTAATGAAAAACTGTTTTTT; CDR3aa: CASSFSRLGTTNEKLFF
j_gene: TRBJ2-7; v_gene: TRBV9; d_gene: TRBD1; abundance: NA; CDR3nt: TGTGCCAGCAGCGCCGGGACAGGGGGCTGGGAGCAGTACTTC; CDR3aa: CASSAGTGGWEQYF
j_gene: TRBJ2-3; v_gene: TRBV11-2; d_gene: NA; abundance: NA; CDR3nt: TGTGCCAGCAGCTACGTATTTAGCGACCGCACAGATACGCAGTATTTT; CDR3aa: CASSYVFSDRTDTQYF
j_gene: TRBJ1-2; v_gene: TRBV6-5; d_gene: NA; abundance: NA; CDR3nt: TGTGCCAGCCTCCTGGGGGGGGCCCAGCACGACTACACCTTC; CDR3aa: CASLLGGAQHDYTF
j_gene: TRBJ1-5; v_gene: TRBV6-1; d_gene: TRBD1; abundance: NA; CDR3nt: TGTGCCAGCAGTGAGACAGGGGTGGGTCAGCCCCAGCATTTT; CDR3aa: CASSETGVGQPQHF
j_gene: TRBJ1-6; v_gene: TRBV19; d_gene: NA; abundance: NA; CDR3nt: TGTGCCAGTAGTATAGGCCGGGAGACTAATTCACCCCTCCACTTT; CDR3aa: CASSIGRETNSPLHF
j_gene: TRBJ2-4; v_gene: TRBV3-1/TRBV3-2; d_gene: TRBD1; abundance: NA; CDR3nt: TGTGCCAGCAGCCAAGACCCTCGAGGACAGGGGGTTGCCAAAAACATTCAGTACTTC; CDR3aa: CASSQDPRGQGVAKNIQYF
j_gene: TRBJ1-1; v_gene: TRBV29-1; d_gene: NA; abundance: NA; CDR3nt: TGCAGCATCCGGGTCGAAAATCTGGGAGCTTTCTTT; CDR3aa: CSIRVENLGAFF
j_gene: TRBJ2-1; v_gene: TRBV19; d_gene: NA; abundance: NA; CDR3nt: TGTGCCAGTAGTATTGGTGAGGGCGGCGAGCAGTTCTTC; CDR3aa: CASSIGEGGEQFF
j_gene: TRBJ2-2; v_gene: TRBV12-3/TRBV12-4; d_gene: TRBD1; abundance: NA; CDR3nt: TGTGCCAGCAGTCGACAGGGGGCCGGGGAGCTGTTTTTT; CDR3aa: CASSRQGAGELFF
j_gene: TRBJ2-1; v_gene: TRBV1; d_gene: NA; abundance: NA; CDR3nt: TGCACCAGCAGCCAAGACGGGCGGGATAGCTCCTACAATGAGCAGTTCTTC; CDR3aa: CTSSQDGRDSSYNEQFF
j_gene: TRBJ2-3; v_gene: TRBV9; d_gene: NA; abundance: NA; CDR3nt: TGTGCCAGCAGCGTAGATGGCAGGGCCGCAGATACGCAGTATTTT; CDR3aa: CASSVDGRAADTQYF
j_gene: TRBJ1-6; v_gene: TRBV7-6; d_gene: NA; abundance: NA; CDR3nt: TGTGCCAGCAGCTTGCAGAATTCACCCCTCCACTTT; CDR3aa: CASSLQNSPLHF
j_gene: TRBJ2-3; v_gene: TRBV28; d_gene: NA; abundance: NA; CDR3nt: TGTGCCAGCAGTTTGACAGGGGTGGGAGCGGGACCCACAGATACGCAGTATTTT; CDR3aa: CASSLTGVGAGPTDTQYF
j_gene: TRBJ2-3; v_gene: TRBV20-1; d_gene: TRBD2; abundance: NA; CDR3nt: TGCAGCCCTAGTGGGCGCGGGAGCGCAGATACGCAGTATTTT; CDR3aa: CSPSGRGSADTQYF
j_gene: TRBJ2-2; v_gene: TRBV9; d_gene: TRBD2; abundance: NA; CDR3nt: TGTGCCAGCAGCGGGGGACTAGCGGGGTTCGCGAACACCGGGGAGCTGTTTTTT; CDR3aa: CASSGGLAGFANTGELFF
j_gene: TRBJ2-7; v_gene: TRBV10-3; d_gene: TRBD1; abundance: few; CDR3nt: TGTGCCATCAGTCGACAGGGAGACGAGCAGTACTTC; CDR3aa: CAISRQGDEQYF
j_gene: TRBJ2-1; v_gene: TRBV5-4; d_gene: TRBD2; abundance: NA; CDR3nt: TGTGCCAGCAGTCCACCCGGGACTAGCGGGAGCCGAATCTACAATGAGCAGTTCTTC; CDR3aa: CASSPPGTSGSRIYNEQFF
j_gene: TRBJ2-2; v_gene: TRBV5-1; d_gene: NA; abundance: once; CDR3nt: TGCGCCAGCAGAACCGACAGAAACACCGGGGAGCTGTTTTTT; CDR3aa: CASRTDRNTGELFF
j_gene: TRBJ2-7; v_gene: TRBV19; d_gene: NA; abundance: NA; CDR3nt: TGTGCCAGTTCTACTCCCGCGGGCGAGCAGTACTTC; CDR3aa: CASSTPAGEQYF
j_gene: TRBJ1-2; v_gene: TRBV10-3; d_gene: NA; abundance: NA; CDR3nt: TGTGCCATCAGTGCAGAACAGTACTATGGCTACACCTTC; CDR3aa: CAISAEQYYGYTF
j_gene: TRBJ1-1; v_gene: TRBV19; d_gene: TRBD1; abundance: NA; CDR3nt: TGTGCCAGTAGTATTACAGGGGGCGCGGAGTTATCTGAAGCTTTCTTT; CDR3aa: CASSITGGAELSEAFF
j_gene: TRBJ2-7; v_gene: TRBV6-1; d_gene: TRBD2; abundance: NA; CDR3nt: TGTGCCAGCAGTGAAGCGTCGGGACTAGAATGGGAAACTCCCTACGAGCAGTACTTC; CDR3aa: CASSEASGLEWETPYEQYF
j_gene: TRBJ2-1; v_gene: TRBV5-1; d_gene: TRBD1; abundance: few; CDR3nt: TGCGCCAGCAGAACCGGGACAGGGGCTTCCTACAATGAGCAGTTCTTC; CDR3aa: CASRTGTGASYNEQFF
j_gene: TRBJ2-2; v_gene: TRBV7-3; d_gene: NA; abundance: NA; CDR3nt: TGTGCCAGCAGCTTAACGGGCCAGAACACCGGGGAGCTGTTTTTT; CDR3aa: CASSLTGQNTGELFF